These 6 T cell receptor beta chains were all obtained from the same sample, sequenced in a study of immune cell composition in non-small cell lung cancer. The protocol was immunoSEQ multiplex PCR, while the TCRdb copy is restricted to in-frame clones and leaves out a portion. The sample comprises 4,000 or so clones, 70% to 80% of which are singletons, and 20% rests with the top ten. Source material: lung tumor tissue. The receptors derive from a human donor with non-small cell lung cancer.

This rearrangement joins TRBV4-1 to TRBJ2-2; D may be TRBD2 (6 bases). The CDR3 has 18 residues. V was cut by 0 bases and J by 5 bases, with 19 bases left in between. Germline V lookup: CDR1 MGHRA, CDR2 YSYEKL. The chain's CDR3 is CASSQDGVAEPGTGELFF. The DNA of the CDR3 is TGCGCCAGCAGCCAAGATGGGGTAGCGGAGCCCGGTACCGGGGAGCTGTTTTTT.

This clone was picked up one time. This sequence joins TRBV7-2 and TRBJ2-3; D uncertain. The CDR3 extends over 17 amino acids. Germline V gives CDR1 SGHTA, CDR2 FQGNSA. V lost 4 bases, J lost 2 bases, and 19 bases lay in between. The CDR3 nucleotides read TGTGCCAGCAGCTCCGGACCCAAGGCCCGCTTCACAGATACGCAGTATTTT. This gives the protein CASSSGPKARFTDTQYF.

The V gene is TRBV5-5, the J gene TRBJ2-5, with 7 nucleotides matching TRBD2. This CDR3 has 14 amino acids. With V trimmed by 4 bases and J by 6 bases, 9 bases remained unmatched. CDR1 and CDR2 from the germline V gene are SGHKS and YYEKEE (reference sequence). Written as DNA, the CDR3 is TGTGCCAGCAGCCCTGACGTGGGGGGGAAGACCCAGTACTTC. Translation gives CASSPDVGGKTQYF.

The chain combines TRBV11-2 with TRBJ2-5; D is possibly TRBD2 (5 bases). CDR3 length: 14 residues. In germline, CDR1 is SGHAT, CDR2 FQNNGV. V lost 5 bases and J lost 5, with 15 bases in between. The CDR3, as DNA: TGTGCCAGCAGCCCCCTAGGAGGCTGGGAGACCCAGTACTTC. This translates into CASSPLGGWETQYF.

The V call is TRBV5-6, the J call TRBJ2-3, with a tentative D call TRBD1 (6 bases). V shed 2 bases and J shed 5 bases, with 12 bases lying between them. The CDR3 has 14 residues. CDR1 is SGHDT and CDR2 is YYEEEE in the germline V gene. CDR3 amino acids: CASSLPGAGDTQYF. The CDR3 region has the DNA TGTGCCAGCAGCTTACCAGGGGCCGGAGATACGCAGTATTTT.

The V gene is TRBV6-5, the J gene TRBJ1-1; weak D call: TRBD1 (6 bases). Per germline, CDR1 MNHEY and CDR2 SVGAGI. V was shortened by 5 bases and J by 1 base, with 11 bases between the two germline ends. The CDR3 has 14 residues. Here the CDR3 reads CASSVQGGNTEAFF. CDR3 coding DNA: TGTGCCAGCAGTGTACAGGGTGGGAACACTGAAGCTTTCTTT.